Each of the 25 T cell receptor beta chains below was sequenced from the same sample in a study of early T cells in non-severe SARS-CoV-2 infection. TCRdb processed the 5' RACE reads anew with MiXCR; each CDR3 protein has one entry. This sample has about 33,000 distinct CDR3 sequences, with approximately 4.4% found just once. Sequenced: whole blood. Receptors originate from an adult who was a healthcare worker with PCR-confirmed SARS-CoV-2 infection or an uninfected control (not recorded which).

The genes are TRBV7-9 and TRBJ1-1, with D uncertain. Looked up from germline, CDR1 is SEHNR and CDR2 is FQNEAQ (reference sequence). The CDR3 spans 11 residues. The V and J ends lost 5 bases and 8 bases respectively, with 9 bases between them. The CDR3 coding sequence is TGTGCCAGCAGCGAAGACGGGGAAGCTTTCTTT. Translating it yields CASSEDGEAFF.

This clonotype appeared many times. This rearrangement joins TRBV19 to TRBJ2-1; 9 bases map to TRBD1. Germline loops: CDR1 LNHDA, CDR2 SQIVND (reference sequence). CDR3 size: 14 residues. Losses at the gene ends were 10 bases for V and 6 bases for J; bases not matched to a gene: 10. CDR3 region: CATTRTGAGNEQFF. CDR3 DNA sequence: TGTGCCACCACCCGGACAGGGGCGGGCAATGAGCAGTTCTTC.

This clonotype was observed many times. V usage is TRBV7-9 and J usage is TRBJ1-1; no definite D call. The V end was cut by 5 bases, the J end by 1 base, with 11 bases between. This CDR3 has 14 amino acids. The germline V gene has CDR1 SEHNR and CDR2 FQNEAQ (reference sequence). The DNA of the CDR3 is TGTGCCAGCAGCCCCAAGACCGGGAACACTGAAGCTTTCTTT. Residues: CASSPKTGNTEAFF.

The sample holds a few counts of this clonotype. This chain joins TRBV19 and TRBJ2-2; maybe TRBD1 (6 bases). Germline V gives CDR1 LNHDA, CDR2 SQIVND (reference sequence). V was trimmed by 5 bases and J by 4 bases, leaving 17 bases between them. CDR3 length: 16 amino acids. The CDR3 DNA reads TGTGCCAGTAGTCTCTATTCTAGCAGGGGCACCGGGGAGCTGTTTTTT. Translation: CASSLYSSRGTGELFF.

The rearrangement joins TRBV20-1 to TRBJ1-5; perhaps TRBD1 as D (6 bases). CDR1 DFQATT and CDR2 SNEGSKA come from the germline V gene (reference sequence). The CDR3 extends over 14 amino acids. The germline V and J ends were trimmed by 3 bases and 6 bases, with 15 bases remaining between them. The CDR3 DNA sequence: TGCAGTGCTAGTAATGAGGGGGGGAGTCAGCCCCAGCATTTT. The encoded protein is CSASNEGGSQPQHF.

The chain has TRBV7-9 and TRBJ2-1; 8 bases are a match to TRBD1. The trim removed 4 bases at V and 6 bases at J, leaving 8 bases unmatched. Germline V lookup: CDR1 SEHNR, CDR2 FQNEAQ (reference sequence). This CDR3 has 15 amino acids. DNA for the CDR3: TGTGCCAGCAGCTCAGGAACCGACAGGGGCAATGAGCAGTTCTTC. Encoded protein: CASSSGTDRGNEQFF.

This clonotype was seen more than once but under ten times. This chain joins TRBV2 and TRBJ1-1; the D gene is possibly TRBD1 (5 bases). V dropped 9 bases and J dropped 1 base, with 9 bases sitting between them. The CDR3 covers 12 residues. In germline, CDR1 is SNHLY, CDR2 FYNNEI. In nucleotides, the CDR3 is TGTGCCAGGGGACTCCAGAACACTGAAGCTTTCTTT. Its protein product is CARGLQNTEAFF.

This clonotype was recorded at least ten times. The V gene is TRBV3-1, the J gene TRBJ1-1; TRBD1 aligns across 7 bases. The CDR3 totals 15 residues. Germline V gene data show CDR1 as LGHDT and CDR2 as YNNKEL (reference sequence). V lost 2 bases and J lost 3; bases outside the gene matches: 6. The CDR3 protein is CASSQRGGGHTEAFF. The CDR3 region has the DNA TGTGCCAGCAGCCAAAGGGGAGGGGGCCACACTGAAGCTTTCTTT. Drawing the rest from reference TRBV3-1 and TRBJ1-1, the complete variable domain is DTAVSQTPKYLVTQMGNDKSIKCEQNLGHDTMYWYKQDSKKFLKIMFSYNNKELIINETVPNRFSPKSPDKAHLNLHINSLELGDSAVYFCASSQRGGGHTEAFFGQGTRLTVV.

This clonotype appeared a few times. The V and J genes are TRBV3-1 and TRBJ2-1; D unclear. The CDR3 is made up of 16 amino acids. CDR1 and CDR2 (germline): LGHDT, YNNKEL (reference sequence). Trimming took 0 bases from V and 2 from J, leaving 11 bases between them. The DNA of the CDR3 is TGTGCCAGCAGCCAAGATCTAGGGCCACCCTACAATGAGCAGTTCTTC. The encoded protein is CASSQDLGPPYNEQFF.

This clonotype came up many times. The chain couples TRBV7-8 to TRBJ2-7, with D possibly TRBD2 on 6 matching bases. V shed 1 base and J shed 2 bases, with 9 bases lying between them. Germline V gene sequence: CDR1 SGHVS, CDR2 FQNEAQ. The CDR3 is made up of 14 amino acids. This CDR3 reads CASSLVPGAYEQYF. The CDR3 bases are TGTGCCAGCAGCTTAGTCCCGGGGGCCTACGAGCAGTACTTC.

Many counts were recorded for this clonotype. The chain has TRBV12-3 or TRBV12-4 and TRBJ1-1; D gene unclear. The CDR3 loop spans 13 amino acids. V lost 6 bases and J 1 base, leaving 9 bases between the germline ends. The CDR3 protein is CASRPPGNTEAFF. The CDR3 nucleotides are TGTGCCAGCAGGCCCCCGGGGAACACTGAAGCTTTCTTT.

The table lists this clonotype with many counts. The CDR3 DNA follows: TGTGCCAGCAGAGTAGCGGAGACCCAGTACTTC. This translates into CASRVAETQYF. The V and J genes are TRBV11-2 and TRBJ2-5; D possibly corresponds to TRBD2 (5 bases). The germline gives CDR1 SGHAT, CDR2 FQNNGV. This CDR3 region has 11 residues. The germline V and J ends were trimmed by 6 bases and 5 bases, with 7 bases remaining between them. The full variable domain, completed using reference TRBV11-2 and TRBJ2-5, is EAGVAQSPRYKIIEKRQSVAFWCNPISGHATLYWYQQILGQGPKLLIQFQNNGVVDDSQLPKDRFSAERLKGVDSTLKIQPAKLEDSAVYLCASRVAETQYFGPGTRLLVL.

This clonotype was picked up many times. The chain has TRBV5-4 and TRBJ1-6; no reliable D call. The germline CDR1 and CDR2 sequences are SGHNT and YYREEE (reference sequence). This CDR3 is built from 17 residues. V was shortened by 3 bases and J by 0 bases, with 13 bases between the two germline ends. CDR3 sequence reads: CASSSATDSSYNSPLHF. The DNA for the CDR3 is TGTGCCAGCAGCTCTGCGACCGATAGCTCCTATAATTCACCCCTCCACTTT.

This clonotype is medium-sized. In DNA, the CDR3 is TGTGCCAGCAGCCCGACAGGGAAGGTCTATGGCTACACCTTC. It yields the protein CASSPTGKVYGYTF. This chain connects TRBV7-9 to TRBJ1-2; 7 bases match TRBD1. The CDR3 contains 14 residues. After removal of 5 bases from V and 4 bases from J, the junction contained 7 bases not matched to a gene. Germline CDR1 reads SEHNR; CDR2 reads FQNEAQ (reference sequence). The complete variable domain, with remaining parts taken from reference TRBV7-9 and TRBJ1-2, reads DTGVSQNPRHKITKRGQNVTFRCDPISEHNRLYWYRQTLGQGPEFLTYFQNEAQLEKSRLLSDRFSAERPKGSFSTLEIQRTEQGDSAMYLCASSPTGKVYGYTFGSGTRLTVV.

This clonotype was counted many times. The rearrangement uses TRBV20-1 and TRBJ1-5; no clear D. The CDR3 is 14 amino acids. Trimming removed 1 base at V and 3 bases at J, with 10 bases between. Per the germline V gene, CDR1 is DFQATT and CDR2 is SNEGSKA (reference sequence). CDR3 residues: CSARGVTFNQPQHF. The DNA for the CDR3 is TGCAGTGCTAGAGGCGTCACCTTCAATCAGCCCCAGCATTTT.

This clonotype has at least ten counts. This sequence joins TRBV7-2 and TRBJ1-6; TRBD1 aligns across 8 bases. CDR1 is SGHTA, CDR2 FQGNSA, per germline. Trimming cost V 5 bases and J 3 bases; bases outside gene matches: 9. The CDR3 length is 17 residues. The chain's CDR3 is CASSRPTGEGYNSPLHF. CDR3 in DNA: TGTGCCAGCAGCCGGCCGACAGGGGAAGGCTATAATTCACCCCTCCACTTT.

This clonotype was observed at least ten times. This chain links TRBV9 with TRBJ2-5; no clear D gene. Germline V gene sequence: CDR1 SGDLS, CDR2 YYNGEE. The CDR3 extends over 15 amino acids. Trimming cost V 0 bases and J 5 bases, with 14 bases left between them. The CDR3 here is CASSVGVERRETQYF. CDR3 bases: TGTGCCAGCAGCGTAGGGGTAGAACGGCGGGAGACCCAGTACTTC.

This clonotype has a count of ten or more. This chain uses TRBV30 with TRBJ2-7; no clear D gene. The length of the CDR3 is 14 residues. V gave up 3 bases and J gave up 2 bases, with 14 bases separating them. Per germline, CDR1 GTSNPN and CDR2 SVGIG (reference sequence). DNA of the CDR3: TGTGCCTGGAGGAATTTGGGGTTTACCTACGAGCAGTACTTC. This sequence encodes CAWRNLGFTYEQYF.

This clonotype was seen repeatedly, ten times or more. The rearrangement links TRBV12-3 or TRBV12-4 to TRBJ1-6; D remains unclear. This CDR3 is 16 amino acids long. V lost 8 bases and J 2 bases, leaving 16 bases between the germline ends. The chain's CDR3 is CASGPSRAPYNSPLHF. The DNA for the CDR3 is TGTGCCAGCGGCCCTTCGAGGGCCCCCTATAATTCACCCCTCCACTTT.

The sample holds many counts of this clonotype. V gene TRBV7-8 combines with J gene TRBJ2-4, with TRBD2 matching over 7 bases. CDR1 and CDR2 (germline): SGHVS, FQNEAQ. This CDR3 comprises 19 residues. V gave up 1 base and J gave up 0 bases; unmatched junction bases: 12. The CDR3 protein is CASSLGVMRGGVAKNIQYF. CDR3 DNA: TGTGCCAGCAGCTTAGGAGTCATGCGTGGGGGGGTAGCCAAAAACATTCAGTACTTC.

This clonotype was seen at least ten times. The J gene is TRBJ2-7, the V gene TRBV30; no clear D gene. The CDR3 has 11 residues. The germline V gene encodes CDR1 GTSNPN and CDR2 SVGIG (reference sequence). The V end was cut by 3 bases, the J end by 2 bases, with 5 bases between. The CDR3 reads CAWRGAYEQYF. The CDR3 DNA reads TGTGCCTGGAGAGGCGCCTACGAGCAGTACTTC.

J is TRBJ1-1 and V is TRBV12-3 or TRBV12-4; 7 nucleotides line up with TRBD1. The V and J ends lost 4 bases and 0 bases, in that order; junction bases with no gene match: 5. The CDR3 has 15 residues. Here the CDR3 reads CASSSTGIMNTEAFF. The CDR3 DNA sequence: TGTGCCAGCAGTTCGACAGGGATCATGAACACTGAAGCTTTCTTT.

The chain employs TRBV5-4 and TRBJ1-2; D gene unclear. CDR3 length: 12 amino acids. Germline CDR1 SGHNT, CDR2 YYREEE (reference sequence). V was cut by 0 bases and J by 6 bases, with 6 bases left in between. This CDR3 is CASSLDGNGYTF. In nucleotides, the CDR3 is TGTGCCAGCAGCTTGGATGGAAATGGCTACACCTTC. Looking up the rest from reference TRBV5-4 and TRBJ1-2 gives the full variable domain: ETGVTQSPTHLIKTRGQQVTLRCSSQSGHNTVSWYQQALGQGPQFIFQYYREEENGRGNFPPRFSGLQFPNYSSELNVNALELDDSALYLCASSLDGNGYTFGSGTRLTVV.

Many counts were recorded for this clonotype. This chain links TRBV13 with TRBJ1-6; possible D gene TRBD1, 5 bases. Between the trimmed V and J ends, which lost 5 bases and 6 bases, there was a span of 20 bases. CDR1 and CDR2 (germline): PRHDT, FYEKMQ (reference sequence). The CDR3 sequence is 17 residues long. CDR3 nucleotides: TGTGCCAGCAGCAAGGGACGGACGAACATACTTAATTCACCCCTCCACTTT. It codes for CASSKGRTNILNSPLHF. Full variable domain (remainder filled in from reference TRBV13 and TRBJ1-6): AAGVIQSPRHLIKEKRETATLKCYPIPRHDTVYWYQQGPGQDPQFLISFYEKMQSDKGSIPDRFSAQQFSDYHSELNMSSLELGDSALYFCASSKGRTNILNSPLHFGNGTRLTVT.

This clonotype was counted between two and nine times. The chain combines TRBV7-9 with TRBJ2-1, with 9 bases identical to TRBD2. Per germline, CDR1 SEHNR and CDR2 FQNEAQ (reference sequence). J gave up 7 bases and V 5 bases, and 9 bases lay outside the gene matches. This CDR3 is 15 amino acids long. In nucleotides, the CDR3 is TGTGCCAGCAGCCCGGCTAGCGGGGAGAGGAATGAGCAGTTCTTC. This encodes CASSPASGERNEQFF.